The 20 T cell receptor beta chains in this list originate from one sample, sequenced in a study of molecular identifiers for immune sequencing clone quantification (dated by TCRdb to 2016 to 2019). The library was produced with PCR. The listed sequencing device is Illumina HiSeq 4000. Using fastp at Q25 and MiXCR, TCRdb reprocessed the public reads and kept productive beta chains. Records with the same CDR3 protein are collapsed into one entry carrying the most frequent genes and DNA. The sample table contains over 600,000 distinct CDR3 sequences; only one count was recorded for just under 20% of them. The ten largest clones take up roughly 0.83% of the sample. Sequencing used naive CD8+ T cells from blood, with Jurkat cell RNA spiked in. The sample's cell subset or site, from its label and the paper: FACS-sorted CD8+CD4-CCR7+CD45RA+ naive T cells. All receptors derive from a human donor in good health. Some libraries in this study had Jurkat cell RNA spiked in.

The table lists this clonotype with many counts. This chain joins TRBV27 and TRBJ2-1; D may be TRBD1 or TRBD2 (6 bases each). The CDR3 covers 17 residues. The V end lost 6 bases, the J end lost 5 bases, and 23 bases lay between the germline ends. In germline, CDR1 is MNHEY, CDR2 SMNVEV (reference sequence). The CDR3 loop is CASSQYGIGGDHNEQFF. CDR3 coding DNA: TGTGCCAGCAGCCAATACGGAATCGGGGGCGATCACAATGAGCAGTTCTTC.

This clonotype appeared many times. The chain couples TRBV9 to TRBJ2-3; D perhaps matches TRBD2 (5 bases). Looked up from germline, CDR1 is SGDLS and CDR2 is YYNGEE. The CDR3 is 12 amino acids. Trimming pared 0 bases from V and 10 bases from J, leaving 9 bases between. The CDR3 sequence is CASSVVTAAQYF. CDR3 nucleotides: TGTGCCAGCAGCGTAGTTACAGCGGCGCAGTATTTT.

This clonotype was counted a few times. The rearrangement uses TRBV19 and TRBJ2-5; 11 bases map to TRBD2. This CDR3 region has 15 residues. J was trimmed by 2 bases and V by 5 bases; bases with no gene match: 4. Germline CDR1 and CDR2: LNHDA and SQIVND (reference sequence). The CDR3 protein is CASSGGLAVQETQYF. CDR3 sequence (DNA): TGTGCCAGTAGTGGGGGACTAGCGGTTCAAGAGACCCAGTACTTC.

The table lists this clonotype with a few counts. The genes are TRBV27 and TRBJ2-7; 10 bases are shared with TRBD1. Germline loops: CDR1 MNHEY, CDR2 SMNVEV (reference sequence). Unmatched junction bases numbered 4, after V lost 4 bases and J lost 1 base. The CDR3 spans 15 residues. As DNA, the CDR3 is TGTGCCAGCAGTTGGGGGGGACAGGGGTCCTACGAGCAGTACTTC. As protein: CASSWGGQGSYEQYF.

The V gene is TRBV24-1, the J gene TRBJ2-3; no reliable D call. The CDR3 has 14 residues. V gave up 1 base and J gave up 6 bases, with 10 bases separating them. CDR1 KGHDR and CDR2 SFDVKD come from the germline V gene. This CDR3 is CATSDFGQTDTQYF. CDR3 nucleotide sequence: TGTGCCACCAGTGATTTCGGCCAAACGGATACGCAGTATTTT.

In its sample, this clonotype was seen many times. The rearrangement links TRBV4-3 to TRBJ2-7; no definite D call. V lost 0 bases to trimming and J lost 3 bases, with 15 bases between them. This CDR3 comprises 16 residues. The germline CDR1 and CDR2 sequences are LGHNA and YSLEER. CDR3 sequence reads: CASSQDRGSRSYEQYF. As DNA, the CDR3 is TGCGCCAGCAGCCAAGATCGAGGTTCCCGGAGCTACGAGCAGTACTTC.

J is TRBJ2-3 and V is TRBV15; the D is unclear. The CDR3 has 16 amino acids. V lost 0 bases, J lost 1 base, and 11 bases lay in between. The germline V gene encodes CDR1 LNHNV and CDR2 YYDKDF (reference sequence). Here the CDR3 DNA reads TGTGCCACCAGCAGAGAAGGTCAGGTCGGCACAGATACGCAGTATTTT. Amino acids: CATSREGQVGTDTQYF.

The chain uses TRBV24-1 and TRBJ2-1, with 8 bases identical to TRBD1. V was clipped by 4 bases and J by 3 bases; unmatched bases: 4. Germline V CDR1 and CDR2: KGHDR, SFDVKD. This CDR3 comprises 15 residues. The CDR3, as DNA: TGTGCCACCAGTGACCCCGGGACAGGCTACAATGAGCAGTTCTTC. This sequence encodes CATSDPGTGYNEQFF.

This clonotype was seen a few times. This sequence joins TRBV19 and TRBJ1-5; D call uncertain. Germline assignment: CDR1 LNHDA and CDR2 SQIVND (reference sequence). This CDR3 contains 13 residues. Trimming shortened V by 5 bases and J by 8 bases, and 13 bases separated the two germline ends. CDR3 protein: CASSWKVGEPQHF. The DNA for the CDR3 is TGTGCCAGTAGTTGGAAGGTTGGGGAGCCCCAGCATTTT.

The V call is TRBV7-6, the J call TRBJ2-1; TRBD2 matches at 16 bases. CDR3 length: 23 residues. From germline, CDR1 is SGHVS and CDR2 FNYEAQ. After removal of 0 bases from V and 9 bases from J, the junction contained 23 bases not matched to a gene. CDR3 sequence: CASSLAGQIIPGTSGRALGEQFF. Here the CDR3 DNA reads TGTGCCAGCAGCTTAGCGGGACAGATTATCCCCGGGACTAGCGGGAGGGCCTTAGGTGAGCAGTTCTTC.

Concerning this clonotype itself: A much larger clone sits a single nucleotide away, making a read error possible. The rearrangement links TRBV6-1 to TRBJ1-5; D perhaps matches TRBD1 (6 bases). The CDR3 loop spans 14 amino acids. V lost 3 bases, J lost 6 bases, and 12 bases lay in between. Per the germline V gene, CDR1 is MNHNS and CDR2 is SASEGT. In DNA, the CDR3 is TGTGCCAGCAGTGACGGGACATGGGTTCAGCCCCAGCATTTT. Its protein is CASSDGTWVQPQHF.

This chain uses TRBV7-6 with TRBJ1-1, with a possible D match to TRBD1 (6 bases). V was cut by 2 bases and J by 0 bases, with 16 bases left in between. Germline values: CDR1 SGHVS, CDR2 FNYEAQ. The CDR3 runs 17 residues. CDR3 DNA: TGTGCCAGCAGCTTATCCCCTCCTGCAGGGGTGAACACTGAAGCTTTCTTT. Protein sequence: CASSLSPPAGVNTEAFF.

This clonotype was picked up many times. CDR3 in DNA: TGTGCCAGCAGCCGCCTCTTCCAGCGGGGGCTAGATACGCAGTATTTT. Encoded protein: CASSRLFQRGLDTQYF. The chain links TRBV6-2 or TRBV6-3 to TRBJ2-3; 8 bases fit TRBD2. V was clipped by 6 bases and J by 5 bases; unmatched bases: 13. Per the germline V gene, CDR1 is MNHEY and CDR2 is SVGEGT. The CDR3 has 16 amino acids.

This clonotype was seen many times. This sequence joins TRBV5-1 and TRBJ2-3; possible D gene TRBD2, 6 bases. Germline V gene data show CDR1 as SGHRS and CDR2 as YFSETQ. CDR3 length: 15 residues. The V gene lost 4 bases and the J gene lost 3 bases, with 15 bases spanning the gap. The CDR3 is CASSHGDFRTDTQYF. The DNA for the CDR3 is TGCGCCAGCAGCCACGGGGACTTTCGGACAGATACGCAGTATTTT.

This clonotype was detected ten times or more. The rearrangement links TRBV12-3 or TRBV12-4 to TRBJ2-7; D gene uncertain. This CDR3 spans 14 amino acids. V dropped 3 bases and J dropped 7 bases, with 16 bases sitting between them. The CDR3 here is CASSFNSPSEEQYF. The CDR3 DNA is TGTGCCAGCAGTTTCAATAGCCCGTCAGAGGAGCAGTACTTC.

This clonotype has at least ten counts. Because the CDR3's place on the DNA is in doubt, the DNA is left out and the CDR3 is given as listed by TCRdb. This chain uses TRBV7-2 with TRBJ2-4; the table's D call TRBD2 went unverified against the DNA. CDR1 and CDR2 (germline): SGHTA, FQGNSA. Including both end residues, the CDR3 is 13 amino acids long. CDR3 sequence: CASSSPGVAGGNF.

This chain links TRBV16 with TRBJ2-3; 11 bases agree with TRBD2. Germline CDR1 is KGHSY and CDR2 is FQNENV. The ends lost 5 bases at V and 0 bases at J; junction bases unmatched: 10. This CDR3 has 18 amino acids. The CDR3 DNA is TGTGCCAGCAGCGAGACCCCGGGACTAGCGGAAAGCACAGATACGCAGTATTTT. Translation gives CASSETPGLAESTDTQYF.

J is TRBJ2-7 and V is TRBV2; 7 bases align to TRBD1. Trimming took 8 bases from V and 3 from J; bases not matched to a gene: 1. The CDR3 spans 11 residues. Germline V gene sequence: CDR1 SNHLY, CDR2 FYNNEI. The DNA of the CDR3 is TGTGCCAGCGACAGGGACTACGAGCAGTACTTC. It is translated as CASDRDYEQYF.

About this clonotype: It may be a read error: a sequence one base away is much more abundant. This chain links TRBV5-1 with TRBJ2-7, with D possibly being TRBD1 (6 bases). The germline V gene encodes CDR1 SGHRS and CDR2 YFSETQ. This CDR3 has 13 amino acids. The CDR3 loop reads CTSNKGGSYEQYF. The CDR3 nucleotides read TGCACCAGCAACAAAGGGGGCTCCTACGAGCAGTACTTC.

This clonotype was seen a handful of times. The gene calls are TRBV18 and TRBJ2-3, with TRBD2 as a possible D gene (5 bases). Trimming stripped 4 bases from V and 1 base from J, with 12 bases between. The CDR3 runs to 15 residues. Germline values: CDR1 KGHSH, CDR2 LQKENI. This CDR3 reads CASSLDAGGTDTQYF. The CDR3 DNA sequence: TGTGCCAGCTCACTAGATGCCGGGGGCACAGATACGCAGTATTTT.